This T cell receptor beta chain was obtained from a study of Graves' ophthalmopathy and Graves' hyperthyroidism. Study-wide points: Blood shared most expanded thyroid clonotypes above 0.001 frequency.

Investigators amplified TCR beta CDR3 regions from RNA transcripts. An opening RT-PCR round employed HTBI primers and preceded a second-round multiplex PCR. TCRdb ran MiXCR on the multiplex PCR reads and lists one entry per CDR3 protein. This sample has 35,000 to 45,000 distinct CDR3 sequences, with approximately 55% found just once. This clonotype was observed many times. Its specificity is unknown. V lost 2 bases and J lost 5, with 7 bases in between. CDR1 and CDR2 from the germline V gene are SNHLY and FYNNEI. The CDR3 totals 14 residues. Only newly diagnosed hyperthyroidism patients aged 18 to 65, with under 2 months' duration, were enrolled.

This clonotype was sampled from an adult woman with stable Graves' hyperthyroidism. This chain links TRBV2 with TRBJ1-6; D not resolved. The sequenced material came from peripheral blood. DNA of the CDR3: TGTGCCAGCAGTGAACCGGGAAATAATTCACCCCTCCACTTT. As protein: CASSEPGNNSPLHF.